A single count supports the clone carrying this TCR beta chain. This entry comes from a study of control samples from healthy donors and cancer patients. Assay used: immunoSEQ multiplex PCR; TCRdb lists only in-frame clones, some missing. The table shows more than 65,000 clones, with 75% to 85% occurring only once. This receptor was taken from a man aged 55 to 69 in good health. What was sequenced was blood.

In DNA, the CDR3 is TGTGCCAGCAGTAGAGCGGGAGGGTCTTACAATGAGCAGTTCTTC. It specifies CASSRAGGSYNEQFF. This chain joins TRBV6-2 or TRBV6-3 and TRBJ2-1; TRBD2 matches at 10 bases. Losses at the gene ends were 5 bases for V and 4 bases for J; bases not matched to a gene: 5. Germline V CDR1 and CDR2: MNHEY, SVGEGT. The CDR3 runs 15 residues.